A selection of T cell receptor beta chains follows, all from one sample in a study of T cells in Graves' hyperthyroidism and ophthalmopathy. TCRdb analysed the multiplex PCR reads with MiXCR anew, one entry per CDR3 protein. The sample holds about 620,000 distinct CDR3 sequences; about 16% are singletons and the top ten take over 3.5%. The sequencing sample was made of blood. These receptors all come from a woman aged 30 to 39 with Graves' hyperthyroidism. CDR3s include the opening cysteine and the closing phenylalanine or tryptophan. A D gene is named only where the DNA matches it firmly. Clone sizes are given selectively: once, few, many, or a class where the clone is expanded.

d_gene: -
len: 14
v_gene: TRBV6-1
abundance: many
j_gene: TRBJ1-1
CDR3nt: TGTGCCAGCAGTGCTTTCGACCCGGGCGCTGAAGCTTTCTTT
CDR3aa: CASSAFDPGAEAFF

d_gene: -
len: 12
v_gene: TRBV5-1
abundance: -
j_gene: TRBJ1-2
CDR3nt: TGCGCCAGCAGCTTGGAGGGCAGCGCCTACACCTTC
CDR3aa: CASSLEGSAYTF

d_gene: -
len: 19
v_gene: TRBV6-4
abundance: few
j_gene: TRBJ2-2
CDR3nt: TGTGCCAGCAGTGACCCTCAACAGAGTCCAATTATCAACACCGGGGAGCTGTTTTTT
CDR3aa: CASSDPQQSPIINTGELFF

d_gene: -
len: 14
v_gene: TRBV27
abundance: -
j_gene: TRBJ1-5
CDR3nt: TGTGCCAGCAGCCGAGGACATCACAATCAGCCCCAGCATTTT
CDR3aa: CASSRGHHNQPQHF

d_gene: TRBD2
len: 15
v_gene: TRBV7-3
abundance: many
j_gene: TRBJ2-3
CDR3nt: TGTGCCAGCAGCCCGACTAGCGCTAGCACAGATACGCAGTATTTT
CDR3aa: CASSPTSASTDTQYF

d_gene: TRBD2
len: 17
v_gene: TRBV11-2
abundance: many
j_gene: TRBJ2-1
CDR3nt: TGTGCCAGCACCGGCACGGGGGGGGGCCTCTTTTACAATGAGCAGTTCTTC
CDR3aa: CASTGTGGGLFYNEQFF

d_gene: -
len: 17
v_gene: TRBV5-6
abundance: few
j_gene: TRBJ2-5
CDR3nt: TGTGCCAGCAGCGTTCTTCAGGAGCTCCCATACCAAGAGACCCAGTACTTC
CDR3aa: CASSVLQELPYQETQYF

d_gene: TRBD2
len: 18
v_gene: TRBV6-2/TRBV6-3
abundance: -
j_gene: TRBJ2-1
CDR3nt: TGTGCCAGCGACCGGGGGACTAGGACTAGCGGGTTCCCCTACGAGCAGTTCTTC
CDR3aa: CASDRGTRTSGFPYEQFF

d_gene: -
len: 15
v_gene: TRBV11-2
abundance: many
j_gene: TRBJ1-2
CDR3nt: TGTGCCAGCAGCTTATCTCGGACGGCTACCAATGGCTACACCTTC
CDR3aa: CASSLSRTATNGYTF

d_gene: TRBD1
len: 15
v_gene: TRBV7-9
abundance: few
j_gene: TRBJ2-1
CDR3nt: TGTGCCAGCAGCCGGCCTGGGACAGGGGTCAATGAGCAGTTCTTC
CDR3aa: CASSRPGTGVNEQFF

d_gene: TRBD2
len: 16
v_gene: TRBV19
abundance: few
j_gene: TRBJ2-1
CDR3nt: TGTGCCAGTAGGAGAACTAGCGGGAGCAAATACAATGAGCAGTTCTTC
CDR3aa: CASRRTSGSKYNEQFF

d_gene: -
len: 16
v_gene: TRBV28
abundance: many
j_gene: TRBJ1-1
CDR3nt: TGTGCCAGCAGCCCCGTATTGCAGGGGCAGCGCACTGAAGCTTTCTTT
CDR3aa: CASSPVLQGQRTEAFF

d_gene: TRBD2
len: 18
v_gene: TRBV12-3/TRBV12-4
abundance: many
j_gene: TRBJ2-2
CDR3nt: TGTGCCAGCAGCCCAACTAGCGGGAGAGTTGGAAACACCGGGGAGCTGTTTTTT
CDR3aa: CASSPTSGRVGNTGELFF

d_gene: -
len: 15
v_gene: TRBV6-5
abundance: -
j_gene: TRBJ2-7
CDR3nt: TGTGCCAGCAGTTACTCCTTCTTGGGGGGCTACGAGCAGTACTTC
CDR3aa: CASSYSFLGGYEQYF

d_gene: -
len: 14
v_gene: TRBV28
abundance: many
j_gene: TRBJ2-4
CDR3nt: TGTGCCAGCAGTTTAGTGGGATCGCCAAACATTCAGTACTTC
CDR3aa: CASSLVGSPNIQYF

d_gene: -
len: 16
v_gene: TRBV4-1
abundance: -
j_gene: TRBJ2-2
CDR3nt: TGCGCCAGCAGCCCGGCTGGGGGGCTGGGCACCGGGGAGCTGTTTTTT
CDR3aa: CASSPAGGLGTGELFF

d_gene: TRBD1
len: 13
v_gene: TRBV28
abundance: many
j_gene: TRBJ1-2
CDR3nt: TGTGCCAGCAGGGGGACAGGGGACTATGGCTACACCTTC
CDR3aa: CASRGTGDYGYTF

d_gene: -
len: 15
v_gene: TRBV18
abundance: few
j_gene: TRBJ2-7
CDR3nt: TGTGCCAGCTCACTTAGTACAGGGAAGGTGGGCGAGCAGTACTTC
CDR3aa: CASSLSTGKVGEQYF

d_gene: -
len: 14
v_gene: TRBV9
abundance: few
j_gene: TRBJ2-7
CDR3nt: TGTGCCAGCAGCGTAGACGACGGGACCTACGAGCAGTACTTC
CDR3aa: CASSVDDGTYEQYF

d_gene: -
len: 16
v_gene: TRBV6-1
abundance: -
j_gene: TRBJ2-1
CDR3nt: TGTGCCAGCAGTGAAATGCAGGCTCCCTCTTGGAATGAGCAGTTCTTC
CDR3aa: CASSEMQAPSWNEQFF

d_gene: TRBD1
len: 13
v_gene: TRBV19
abundance: few
j_gene: TRBJ1-1
CDR3nt: TGTGTAACGACGGTGGGCAGGGGGCTTGAAGCTTTCTTT
CDR3aa: CVTTVGRGLEAFF

d_gene: -
len: 13
v_gene: TRBV20-1
abundance: many
j_gene: TRBJ2-1
CDR3nt: TGCAGTGCTAGACGGCCCCTGGGCAATGAGCAGTTCTTC
CDR3aa: CSARRPLGNEQFF

d_gene: -
len: 18
v_gene: TRBV11-2
abundance: many
j_gene: TRBJ2-5
CDR3nt: TGTGCCAGCAGCCCAAGGGTAACCGGGACTCCGACCTCGGGGGCCCAGTACTTC
CDR3aa: CASSPRVTGTPTSGAQYF

d_gene: -
len: 14
v_gene: TRBV5-5
abundance: -
j_gene: TRBJ2-5
CDR3nt: TGTGCCAGCAGCTTGCGATCGGCGGCTGAGACCCAGTACTTC
CDR3aa: CASSLRSAAETQYF

d_gene: -
len: 14
v_gene: TRBV18
abundance: many
j_gene: TRBJ1-1
CDR3nt: TGTGCCAGCTTTCCCAGGGTGGCGGACACTGAAGCTTTCTTT
CDR3aa: CASFPRVADTEAFF

d_gene: TRBD2
len: 16
v_gene: TRBV12-3/TRBV12-4
abundance: many
j_gene: TRBJ2-2
CDR3nt: TGTGCCAGCAGTTTGGGTTCTAGCGGAGTCACCGGGGAGCTGTTTTTT
CDR3aa: CASSLGSSGVTGELFF

d_gene: -
len: 14
v_gene: TRBV7-9
abundance: many
j_gene: TRBJ2-3
CDR3nt: TGTGCCAGCAGCTCCCGTGGCTTAGCAGATACGCAGTATTTT
CDR3aa: CASSSRGLADTQYF

d_gene: -
len: 16
v_gene: TRBV27
abundance: many
j_gene: TRBJ2-3
CDR3nt: TGTGCCAGCAGTTTCTGTCTAGCGTTTAGCACAGATACGCAGTATTTT
CDR3aa: CASSFCLAFSTDTQYF

d_gene: -
len: 15
v_gene: TRBV2
abundance: -
j_gene: TRBJ1-6
CDR3nt: TGTGCCAGCGGGTCGTCCGGGACAAATAATTCACCCCTCCACTTT
CDR3aa: CASGSSGTNNSPLHF

d_gene: -
len: 11
v_gene: TRBV28
abundance: many
j_gene: TRBJ2-4
CDR3nt: TGTGCCAGTCGGGGTAAAAACATTCAGTACTTC
CDR3aa: CASRGKNIQYF

d_gene: -
len: 15
v_gene: TRBV2
abundance: many
j_gene: TRBJ2-1
CDR3nt: TGTGCCAGCACCGGGGACCCGCGGTTTGGCAATGAGCAGTTCTTC
CDR3aa: CASTGDPRFGNEQFF

d_gene: TRBD1
len: 14
v_gene: TRBV6-1
abundance: -
j_gene: TRBJ1-5
CDR3nt: TGTGCCAGCAGCATATGGACAGGGGGCCTGCCCCAGCATTTT
CDR3aa: CASSIWTGGLPQHF

d_gene: TRBD2
len: 15
v_gene: TRBV6-2/TRBV6-3
abundance: -
j_gene: TRBJ2-7
CDR3nt: TGTGCCAGCAGCCCTGGTAGCGGGAGGGCTTACGAGCAGTACTTC
CDR3aa: CASSPGSGRAYEQYF

d_gene: TRBD2
len: 18
v_gene: TRBV15
abundance: -
j_gene: TRBJ2-1
CDR3nt: TGTGCCACCAGCAACGGTATGCTAGCGGGAGCTTCTTACAATGAGCAGTTCTTC
CDR3aa: CATSNGMLAGASYNEQFF

d_gene: -
len: 15
v_gene: TRBV2
abundance: many
j_gene: TRBJ2-7
CDR3nt: TGTGCCAGCAGTGAAGGACTAGTCCAGCCTAGAGAGCAGTACTTC
CDR3aa: CASSEGLVQPREQYF

d_gene: -
len: 14
v_gene: TRBV7-2
abundance: many
j_gene: TRBJ1-5
CDR3nt: TGTGCCAGCAGCTTGGTACAGTTTAATCAGCCCCAGCATTTT
CDR3aa: CASSLVQFNQPQHF

d_gene: -
len: 13
v_gene: TRBV29-1
abundance: many
j_gene: TRBJ1-1
CDR3nt: TGCAGCGTTCTCAGAGACATGAACACTGAAGCTTTCTTT
CDR3aa: CSVLRDMNTEAFF

d_gene: TRBD1
len: 16
v_gene: TRBV2
abundance: once
j_gene: TRBJ2-7
CDR3nt: TGTGCCAGCAGCGCCGGGCCGGGACAGGGGGGCTACGAGCAGTACTTC
CDR3aa: CASSAGPGQGGYEQYF

d_gene: -
len: 14
v_gene: TRBV9
abundance: -
j_gene: TRBJ2-7
CDR3nt: TGTGCCAGCAGCGCGACCCGAGAGTTGGGCGAGCAGTACTTC
CDR3aa: CASSATRELGEQYF

d_gene: TRBD2
len: 15
v_gene: TRBV11-3
abundance: -
j_gene: TRBJ2-3
CDR3nt: TGTGCCAGCAGCTTACCCGCGGGAGGGCGCGAGTCGCAGTATTTT
CDR3aa: CASSLPAGGRESQYF

d_gene: -
len: 15
v_gene: TRBV28
abundance: many
j_gene: TRBJ2-5
CDR3nt: TGTGCCAGCTCTTCGCCGGGACACAGATGGGGGACCCAGTACTTC
CDR3aa: CASSSPGHRWGTQYF